This T cell receptor (beta chain) was identified during a study of blood T cell repertoires in COVID-19. How the authors handled the data: Estimation of nucleated cell counts relied on the amplification of reference gene primers. Produced via immunoSEQ multiplex PCR; TCRdb's table is partial and in-frame only. D and trimming were read from the DNA, whereas the V and J calls and clone size are those reported in that table. The sample holds about 250,000 clones, roughly 85% seen once. Those enrolled, adults aged roughly 18 to 95 years, came from some 25 US areas. The CDR3 contains 14 residues. Germline V gene sequence: CDR1 LGHNA, CDR2 YSLEER. Trimming shortened V by 1 base and J by 5 bases, and 11 bases separated the two germline ends.

Sequencing used PBMCs or T cells enriched from blood (not recorded which). The clonotype was recovered from a woman in her forties or fifties with acute COVID-19. The chain links TRBV4-3 to TRBJ2-5; tentatively, D is TRBD1 (5 bases). The CDR3 reads CASSQGLAGETQYF. In DNA form, the CDR3 reads TGCGCCAGCAGCCAAGGACTTGCAGGGGAGACCCAGTACTTC.